This T cell receptor (beta chain) comes out of a study of T cell responses to AZD1222 COVID-19 vaccine. Study summary: Doses given second, at about 4 or about 12 weeks, were pooled.

Concerning this clone itself: As yet, its antigen is unknown.

V dropped 8 bases and J dropped 1 base, with 14 bases sitting between them. This CDR3 has 14 residues. Per the germline V gene, CDR1 is MNHEY and CDR2 is SMNVEV (reference sequence). Repertoires were generated with immunoSEQ multiplex PCR, while TCRdb's copy carries only in-frame clones and drops some. Counted here are roughly 130,000 clones, about 91% occurring once; the ten biggest clones make up under 2%. Study outcomes and limitations: Sampled repertoires all dated from after the peak T cell response. The study reported that nearly half of spike-specific TCRs target unmutated variant regions.

This chain joins TRBV27 and TRBJ1-2; D uncertain. The specimen comprised peripheral blood, sampled on day 0 of AZD1222 vaccination. The TCR comes from an adult in good health. CDR3 sequence reads: CASGRQPLNYGYTF. CDR3 DNA sequence: TGTGCCAGCGGCAGACAACCCCTTAACTATGGCTACACCTTC.